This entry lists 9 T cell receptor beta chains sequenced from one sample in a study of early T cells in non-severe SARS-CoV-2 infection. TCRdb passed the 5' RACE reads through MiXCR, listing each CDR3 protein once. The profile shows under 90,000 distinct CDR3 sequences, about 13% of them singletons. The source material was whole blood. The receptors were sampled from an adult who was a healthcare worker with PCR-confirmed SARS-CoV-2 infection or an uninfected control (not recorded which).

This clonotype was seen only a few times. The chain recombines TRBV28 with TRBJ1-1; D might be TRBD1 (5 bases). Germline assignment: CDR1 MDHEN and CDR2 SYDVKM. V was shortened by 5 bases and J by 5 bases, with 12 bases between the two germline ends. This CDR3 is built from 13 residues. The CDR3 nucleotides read TGTGCCAGCAGTGGGGGATCGGTAACTGAAGCTTTCTTT. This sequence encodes CASSGGSVTEAFF.

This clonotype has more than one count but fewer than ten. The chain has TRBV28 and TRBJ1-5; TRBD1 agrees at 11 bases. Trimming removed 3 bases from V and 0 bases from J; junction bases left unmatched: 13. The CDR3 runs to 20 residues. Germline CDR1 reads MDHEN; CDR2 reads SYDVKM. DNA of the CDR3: TGTGCCAGCAGTTTTGGGACAGGGGGGCTCCGCCTCTATAGCAATCAGCCCCAGCATTTT. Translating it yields CASSFGTGGLRLYSNQPQHF.

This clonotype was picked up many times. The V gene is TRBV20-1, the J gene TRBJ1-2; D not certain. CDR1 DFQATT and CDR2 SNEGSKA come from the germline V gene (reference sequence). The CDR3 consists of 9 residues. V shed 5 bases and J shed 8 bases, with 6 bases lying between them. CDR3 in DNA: TGCAGTGCTGGAGGGGGCTACACCTTC. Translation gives CSAGGGYTF.

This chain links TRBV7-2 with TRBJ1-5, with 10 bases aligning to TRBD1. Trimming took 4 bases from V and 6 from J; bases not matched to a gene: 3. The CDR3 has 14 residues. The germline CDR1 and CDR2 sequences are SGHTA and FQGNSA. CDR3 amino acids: CASSSRTGGQPQHF. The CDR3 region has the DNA TGTGCCAGCAGCTCCCGGACAGGGGGTCAGCCCCAGCATTTT.

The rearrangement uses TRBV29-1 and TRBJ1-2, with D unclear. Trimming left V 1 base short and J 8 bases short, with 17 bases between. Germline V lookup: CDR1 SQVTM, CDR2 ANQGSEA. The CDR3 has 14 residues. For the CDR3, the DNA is TGCAGCGTTGAAGTGGATCAGAGGTCCCTCGGCTACACCTTC. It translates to CSVEVDQRSLGYTF.

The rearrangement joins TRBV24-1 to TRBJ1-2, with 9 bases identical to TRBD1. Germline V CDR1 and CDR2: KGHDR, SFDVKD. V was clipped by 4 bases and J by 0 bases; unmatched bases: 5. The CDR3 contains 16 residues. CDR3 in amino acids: CATSEQGQGTNYGYTF. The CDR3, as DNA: TGTGCCACCAGTGAGCAGGGACAGGGTACTAACTATGGCTACACCTTC.

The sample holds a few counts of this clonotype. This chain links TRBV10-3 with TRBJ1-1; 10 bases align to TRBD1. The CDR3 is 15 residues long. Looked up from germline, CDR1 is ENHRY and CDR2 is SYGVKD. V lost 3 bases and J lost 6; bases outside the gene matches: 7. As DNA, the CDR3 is TGTGCCATCAGTGACTACGACAGGGGGCTCGCTGAAGCTTTCTTT. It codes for CAISDYDRGLAEAFF.

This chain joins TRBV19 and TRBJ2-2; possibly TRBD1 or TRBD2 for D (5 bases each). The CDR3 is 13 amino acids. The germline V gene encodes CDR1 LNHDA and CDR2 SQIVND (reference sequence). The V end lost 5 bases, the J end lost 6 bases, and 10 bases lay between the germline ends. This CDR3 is CASSSRDPGELFF. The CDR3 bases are TGTGCCAGTAGTTCCAGGGACCCCGGGGAGCTGTTTTTT.

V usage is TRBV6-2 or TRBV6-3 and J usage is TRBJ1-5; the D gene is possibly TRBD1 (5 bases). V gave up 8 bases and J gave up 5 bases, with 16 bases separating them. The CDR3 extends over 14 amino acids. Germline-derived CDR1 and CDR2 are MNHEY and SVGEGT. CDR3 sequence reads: CASSRTRVDQPQHF. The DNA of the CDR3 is TGTGCCAGCTCTCGGACACGGGTGGATCAGCCCCAGCATTTT.